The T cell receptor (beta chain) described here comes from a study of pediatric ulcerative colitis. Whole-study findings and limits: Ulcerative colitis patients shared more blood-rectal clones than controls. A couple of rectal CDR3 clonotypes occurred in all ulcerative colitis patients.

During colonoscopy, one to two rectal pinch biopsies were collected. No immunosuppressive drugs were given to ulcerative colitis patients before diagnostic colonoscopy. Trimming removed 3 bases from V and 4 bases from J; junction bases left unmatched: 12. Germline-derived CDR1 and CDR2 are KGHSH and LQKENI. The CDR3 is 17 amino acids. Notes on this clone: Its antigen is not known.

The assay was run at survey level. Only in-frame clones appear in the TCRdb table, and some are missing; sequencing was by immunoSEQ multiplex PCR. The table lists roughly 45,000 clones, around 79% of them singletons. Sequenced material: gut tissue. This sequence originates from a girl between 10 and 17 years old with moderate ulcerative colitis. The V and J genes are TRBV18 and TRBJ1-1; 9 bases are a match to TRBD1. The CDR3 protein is CASSPREQGALGTEAFF. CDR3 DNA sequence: TGTGCCAGCTCACCGCGGGAACAGGGGGCCCTTGGCACTGAAGCTTTCTTT.